This T cell receptor beta chain was recorded in a study of identical twins. Study findings and constraints: Modeled out-of-frame TCR alpha sharing in monozygotic twins fell below observed levels.

As for this clonotype: Its target is not known.

TCRdb re-called the 5' RACE reads through MiXCR, storing one row per CDR3 protein. The table shows around 670,000 distinct CDR3 sequences, with around 6.1% occurring only once. Only healthy Caucasians were included as donors. The sequenced material came from naive T cells sorted from blood. The source is a man aged 18 to 30 in good health.

CDR3: CASSLDLVLGEQFF. The CDR3 DNA reads TGTGCCAGCAGCCTAGATTTAGTCTTAGGTGAGCAGTTCTTC. The chain recombines TRBV7-6 with TRBJ2-1; D is unclear. Per the germline V gene, CDR1 is SGHVS and CDR2 is FNYEAQ. This CDR3 spans 14 amino acids. V was cut by 5 bases and J by 9 bases, with 17 bases left in between.